Presented here are 12 T cell receptor beta chains from one specimen sequenced in a study of cytomegalovirus exposure and HLA in healthy donors. Vbeta (60) and Jbeta (13) primers were used in the PCR. The protocol was immunoSEQ multiplex PCR, while the TCRdb copy is restricted to in-frame clones and leaves out a portion. The table for this sample gives 140,000 or so clones. The sequencing sample was made of PBMCs. Source of these receptors: a male donor in good health and CMV-seronegative.

The J gene is TRBJ1-4, the V gene TRBV19, with D possibly being TRBD1 (5 bases). This CDR3 has 15 residues. Germline V gene data show CDR1 as LNHDA and CDR2 as SQIVND (reference sequence). Trimming shortened V by 6 bases and J by 0 bases, and 11 bases separated the two germline ends. CDR3 in amino acids: CASRMGGATNEKLFF. The CDR3, as DNA: TGTGCCAGTAGGATGGGGGGGGCAACTAATGAAAAACTGTTTTTT.

The V call is TRBV4-2, the J call TRBJ2-3, with D perhaps matching TRBD2 (6 bases). Germline CDR1 reads LGHNA; CDR2 reads YNFKEQ. The CDR3 is 18 residues long. V lost 0 bases to trimming and J lost 1 base, with 17 bases between them. The CDR3 DNA is TGTGCCAGCAGCCAAGATAGTACTAGCTTGAGGGGCACAGATACGCAGTATTTT. Its protein is CASSQDSTSLRGTDTQYF.

The rearrangement uses TRBV5-1 and TRBJ1-4, with D maybe TRBD1 (5 bases). Germline assignment: CDR1 SGHRS and CDR2 YFSETQ. Between the trimmed V and J ends, which lost 3 bases and 5 bases, there was a span of 20 bases. This CDR3 is 17 amino acids long. CDR3 protein: CASSSVPRDRKNEKLFF. The CDR3, as DNA: TGCGCCAGCAGCTCGGTCCCCCGCGACAGAAAAAATGAAAAACTGTTTTTT. The full variable domain, rest sourced from reference TRBV5-1 and TRBJ1-4, is KAGVTQTPRYLIKTRGQQVTLSCSPISGHRSVSWYQQTPGQGLQFLFEYFSETQRNKGNFPGRFSGRQFSNSRSEMNVSTLELGDSALYLCASSSVPRDRKNEKLFFGSGTQLSVL.

The V gene is TRBV15, the J gene TRBJ2-7; D gene ambiguous. This CDR3 is 14 amino acids long. CDR1 and CDR2 (germline): LNHNV, YYDKDF (reference sequence). V was shortened by 5 bases and J by 4 bases, with 15 bases between the two germline ends. DNA for the CDR3: TGTGCCACCAGCCCTCGTAGGAGTGGGTACGAGCAGTACTTC. Encoded protein: CATSPRRSGYEQYF. Complete variable domain (other parts from reference TRBV15 and TRBJ2-7): DAMVIQNPRYQVTQFGKPVTLSCSQTLNHNVMYWYQQKSSQAPKLLFHYYDKDFNNEADTPDNFQSRRPNTSFCFLDIRSPGLGDTAMYLCATSPRRSGYEQYFGPGTRLTVT.

This chain connects TRBV28 to TRBJ1-5; D might be TRBD1 (6 bases). The CDR3 runs 19 residues. Germline V CDR1 and CDR2: MDHEN, SYDVKM. V was shortened by 5 bases and J by 0 bases, with 23 bases between the two germline ends. The CDR3 nucleotides read TGTGCCAGCAGTCCCCTGACAGGTAGCGTAACTTATAGCAATCAGCCCCAGCATTTT. Translated: CASSPLTGSVTYSNQPQHF.

V and J are TRBV6-5 and TRBJ1-1; D remains ambiguous. Trimming removed 8 bases at V and 1 base at J, with 5 bases between. Germline CDR1 MNHEY, CDR2 SVGAGI. The CDR3 consists of 11 residues. This CDR3 reads CASSSNTEAFF. The CDR3 region has the DNA TGTGCCAGCTCGTCGAACACTGAAGCTTTCTTT.

V and J are TRBV7-2 and TRBJ1-3, with D possibly being TRBD1 (5 bases). The CDR3 loop spans 14 amino acids. V was cut by 5 bases and J by 0 bases, with 8 bases left in between. Germline values: CDR1 SGHTA, CDR2 FQGNSA. This chain's CDR3 is CASSEDSSGNTIYF. In nucleotides, the CDR3 is TGTGCCAGCAGCGAAGACAGCTCTGGAAACACCATATATTTT.

This chain joins TRBV7-2 and TRBJ1-5; 8 nucleotides line up with TRBD1. After removal of 5 bases from V and 2 bases from J, the junction contained 8 bases not matched to a gene. Germline-derived CDR1 and CDR2 are SGHTA and FQGNSA. There are 16 residues in the CDR3. The CDR3: CASSPSGGGGNQPQHF. The CDR3 DNA reads as TGTGCCAGCAGCCCCTCAGGGGGCGGGGGCAATCAGCCCCAGCATTTT.

V gene TRBV6-1 combines with J gene TRBJ2-6, with unresolved D. Looked up from germline, CDR1 is MNHNS and CDR2 is SASEGT. The ends were cut back, 4 bases at V and 0 bases at J, with 4 bases in the middle. This CDR3 comprises 14 residues. The CDR3 is CASSGSSGANVLTF. The CDR3, as DNA: TGTGCCAGCAGTGGGAGCTCTGGGGCCAACGTCCTGACTTTC.

The rearrangement joins TRBV5-1 to TRBJ2-1, with 7 bases fitting TRBD2. The CDR3 totals 14 residues. The V segment lost 0 bases and the J segment 9 bases; nucleotides outside the gene matches: 6. The germline V gene encodes CDR1 SGHRS and CDR2 YFSETQ. The CDR3 loop is CASSLEREVGEQFF. The CDR3 region has the DNA TGCGCCAGCAGCTTGGAACGGGAGGTTGGTGAGCAGTTCTTC.

The chain carries TRBV6-5 and TRBJ1-6; possible D gene TRBD1, 6 bases. CDR1 is MNHEY, CDR2 SVGAGI, per germline. V was clipped by 6 bases and J by 11 bases, with 17 bases between them. The CDR3 sequence is 14 residues long. The CDR3 DNA sequence: TGTGCCAGCAGGCCTCCAGGGGCAATGGCACCCCTCCACTTT. It specifies CASRPPGAMAPLHF.

The chain uses TRBV7-9 and TRBJ1-1; the match to TRBD1 covers 7 bases. This CDR3 region has 14 residues. CDR1 and CDR2 from the germline V gene are SEHNR and FQNEAQ (reference sequence). Unmatched junction bases numbered 12, after V lost 7 bases and J lost 7 bases. The CDR3 here is CASTQTGSKVEAFF. The CDR3 bases are TGTGCCAGCACCCAGACAGGGTCGAAGGTTGAAGCTTTCTTT.